These T cell receptor beta chains were read from a single sample in a study of breast tumors, draining lymph nodes, adjacent tissues. Using its own MiXCR run on the multiplex PCR reads, TCRdb lists one record per CDR3 protein. The profile shows more than 250,000 distinct CDR3 sequences, 30% to 35% of them singletons. The sample consisted of axillary lymph node tissue. The receptors stem from a female donor with breast cancer. Some clones in this sample may be carry-over from other donors' samples. Each CDR3 is given with its conserved first and last residue. The order of the fields is V gene, J gene, CDR3 protein.

V gene: TRBV13; J gene: TRBJ2-1; CDR3 protein: CASSLVLVPHDEQFF
V gene: TRBV20-1; J gene: TRBJ2-1; CDR3 protein: CSARTPLSSYNEQFF
V gene: TRBV9; J gene: TRBJ2-1; CDR3 protein: CASSVGTSGRGYNEQFF
V gene: TRBV7-3; J gene: TRBJ2-7; CDR3 protein: CASSKEPGTYEQYF
V gene: TRBV6-1; J gene: TRBJ2-7; CDR3 protein: CVSSDGLAGGGYEQYF
V gene: TRBV5-6; J gene: TRBJ2-6; CDR3 protein: CASSLIKGARMEANVLTF
V gene: TRBV15; J gene: TRBJ2-2; CDR3 protein: CATSSGGHTGELFF
V gene: TRBV20-1; J gene: TRBJ2-3; CDR3 protein: CSASKTSGTADTQYF
V gene: TRBV4-1; J gene: TRBJ1-5; CDR3 protein: CASSHLPGRENQPQHF
V gene: TRBV19; J gene: TRBJ2-2; CDR3 protein: CASSGQGKNTGELFF
V gene: TRBV5-1; J gene: TRBJ2-1; CDR3 protein: CASSLLAGKGDEQFF
V gene: TRBV5-1; J gene: TRBJ2-2; CDR3 protein: CASSLAPTGELFF
V gene: TRBV11-3; J gene: TRBJ2-7; CDR3 protein: CASSWGGGDEQYF
V gene: TRBV5-8; J gene: TRBJ1-5; CDR3 protein: CASSLALFGTGVNQPQHF
V gene: TRBV20-1; J gene: TRBJ1-4; CDR3 protein: CSAKHRVGEKLFF
V gene: TRBV29-1; J gene: TRBJ1-2; CDR3 protein: CSVEGTGGYTF
V gene: TRBV4-2; J gene: TRBJ2-4; CDR3 protein: CASSQGIASTGKNIQYF
V gene: TRBV20-1; J gene: TRBJ2-7; CDR3 protein: CSARDWTGALEQYF
V gene: TRBV12-5; J gene: TRBJ2-5; CDR3 protein: CASSRKETQYF
V gene: TRBV4-1; J gene: TRBJ1-2; CDR3 protein: CASSQGQGLDYGYTF
V gene: TRBV20-1; J gene: TRBJ1-1; CDR3 protein: CSAGRTGSTEAFF
V gene: TRBV11-1; J gene: TRBJ1-2; CDR3 protein: CASTNGPLANYGYTF
V gene: TRBV11-2; J gene: TRBJ1-4; CDR3 protein: CASSIFRTGQGEKLFF
V gene: TRBV7-2; J gene: TRBJ1-4; CDR3 protein: CASSLAVGGLGEKLFF
V gene: TRBV20-1; J gene: TRBJ2-3; CDR3 protein: CSARVTGRITDTQYF
V gene: TRBV2; J gene: TRBJ2-1; CDR3 protein: CASSGGLAGVEQFF
V gene: TRBV29-1; J gene: TRBJ1-2; CDR3 protein: CSVGAGGTDNYGYTF
V gene: TRBV6-4; J gene: TRBJ2-1; CDR3 protein: CASSDSYTSGSSNEQFF
V gene: TRBV5-1; J gene: TRBJ2-2; CDR3 protein: CASSQQGAGELFF
V gene: TRBV11-1; J gene: TRBJ1-1; CDR3 protein: CASSLEVRGRRKGASTEAFF
V gene: TRBV20-1; J gene: TRBJ2-5; CDR3 protein: CSARVVLAGGSGTQYF
V gene: TRBV12-3/TRBV12-4; J gene: TRBJ2-5; CDR3 protein: CASSFVAGGWETQYF
V gene: TRBV20-1; J gene: TRBJ2-6; CDR3 protein: CSIGLARYGANVLTF
V gene: TRBV19; J gene: TRBJ1-1; CDR3 protein: CASSMAGGDAFF
V gene: TRBV12-3/TRBV12-4; J gene: TRBJ1-2; CDR3 protein: CASSTTGSGYTF
V gene: TRBV4-3; J gene: TRBJ2-6; CDR3 protein: CASSQDWGRDGANVLTF
V gene: TRBV20-1; J gene: TRBJ2-7; CDR3 protein: CSVRTPSEQYF
V gene: TRBV2; J gene: TRBJ2-7; CDR3 protein: CASSRLARYEQYF
V gene: TRBV30; J gene: TRBJ2-2; CDR3 protein: CAWRGLLNTGELFF
V gene: TRBV20-1; J gene: TRBJ2-3; CDR3 protein: CSARPGGNTDAQYF
V gene: TRBV29-1; J gene: TRBJ2-1; CDR3 protein: CSVERDNEQFF
V gene: TRBV5-1; J gene: TRBJ2-2; CDR3 protein: CASSREAGGAIGELFF
V gene: TRBV11-2; J gene: TRBJ2-5; CDR3 protein: CASTPFQETQYF
V gene: TRBV5-4; J gene: TRBJ2-7; CDR3 protein: CASSDPGGYEQYF
V gene: TRBV3-1; J gene: TRBJ1-2; CDR3 protein: CVSSQTATANYGYTF
V gene: TRBV29-1; J gene: TRBJ2-1; CDR3 protein: CSVEPLAGPFNEQFF
V gene: TRBV28; J gene: TRBJ1-2; CDR3 protein: CASRRTDGSYGYTF
V gene: TRBV11-2; J gene: TRBJ2-7; CDR3 protein: CASSPFLSLSSGGEQYF
V gene: TRBV5-4; J gene: TRBJ2-1; CDR3 protein: CASSLRGYNEQFF
V gene: TRBV5-1; J gene: TRBJ1-1; CDR3 protein: CASTRGGAVTEAFF
V gene: TRBV20-1; J gene: TRBJ1-2; CDR3 protein: CSARDPVQGYGYTF
V gene: TRBV10-3; J gene: TRBJ1-2; CDR3 protein: CAASGTGNYGYTF
V gene: TRBV12-3/TRBV12-4; J gene: TRBJ2-3; CDR3 protein: CASSLSRRTDTQYF
V gene: TRBV6-2/TRBV6-3; J gene: TRBJ1-5; CDR3 protein: CASSFGGGHQPQHF
V gene: TRBV28; J gene: TRBJ2-7; CDR3 protein: CASSLISGAKHEQYF
V gene: TRBV2; J gene: TRBJ2-1; CDR3 protein: CASGLYNEQFF
V gene: TRBV20-1; J gene: TRBJ1-2; CDR3 protein: CSARDFRDRVPF
V gene: TRBV19; J gene: TRBJ2-2; CDR3 protein: CASSIMGTGELFF
V gene: TRBV20-1; J gene: TRBJ2-7; CDR3 protein: CSARGVERQYF
V gene: TRBV20-1; J gene: TRBJ2-5; CDR3 protein: CSARAAGGPGKTQYF